This entry lists 32 T cell receptor beta chains sequenced from one sample in a study of Ad26.COV2.S vaccination and SARS-CoV-2 variants. Treatment reported: around 19 received Ad26.COV2.S at low or high dose, single or two shots; roughly 5 received placebo; per-sample allocation not given. The study sampled participants on day 63 after the first vaccine or placebo injection. This table comes from immunoSEQ multiplex PCR, and its TCRdb copy is limited to in-frame clones, with some not included. The table includes about 480,000 clones, about 83% detected once. The sample in question was peripheral blood, obtained in a trial of Ad26.COV2.S vaccine versus placebo. The receptors originated from a person between 18 and 59 years old who received the Ad26.COV2.S COVID-19 vaccine or a placebo.

The sample holds one count of this clone. The sample holds other DNA sequences that translate to the same CDR3. The rearrangement joins TRBV30 to TRBJ1-5; no clear D. The CDR3 runs 13 residues. CDR1 and CDR2 (germline): GTSNPN, SVGIG (reference sequence). Trimming took off 3 bases at V and 4 bases at J, with 10 bases between the two ends. The CDR3 spells CAWSGTGNQPQHF. As DNA, the CDR3 is TGTGCCTGGAGCGGCACGGGTAATCAGCCCCAGCATTTT.

The DNA for the CDR3 is TGTGCCACCAGTGATCGACGTAACAGCTATGGCTACACCTTC. It encodes CATSDRRNSYGYTF. This sequence joins TRBV24-1 and TRBJ1-2; no clear D. The CDR3 is made up of 14 amino acids. CDR1 is KGHDR, CDR2 SFDVKD, per germline. The V gene lost 3 bases and the J gene lost 4 bases, with 11 bases spanning the gap.

This clone occurred a few times. The V gene is TRBV7-8, the J gene TRBJ2-7; D might be TRBD1 (6 bases). The CDR3 runs to 15 residues. Germline loops: CDR1 SGHVS, CDR2 FQNEAQ. With 5 bases removed from V and 1 base from J, the gap between germline ends came to 15 bases. The CDR3 protein is CASSRSGDPSYEQYF. The CDR3 DNA sequence: TGTGCCAGCAGCCGCTCAGGGGACCCATCCTACGAGCAGTACTTC.

J is TRBJ2-7 and V is TRBV3-1 (or the pseudogene TRBV3-2); 7 bases map to TRBD1. Trimming cost V 6 bases and J 3 bases; bases outside gene matches: 8. This CDR3 comprises 14 residues. Germline-derived CDR1 and CDR2 are LGHDT and YNNKEL (reference sequence). CDR3 protein: CASSFRGLNYEQYF. CDR3 in DNA: TGTGCCAGCAGTTTTAGGGGGCTGAACTACGAGCAGTACTTC.

This chain connects TRBV2 to TRBJ2-2, with D unresolved. Germline V gene lookup returns CDR1 SNHLY and CDR2 FYNNEI. V was pared by 5 bases and J by 4 bases, with 8 bases between. The CDR3 extends over 13 amino acids. CDR3: CASSLAATGELFF. Written as DNA, the CDR3 is TGTGCCAGCAGTTTAGCTGCCACCGGGGAGCTGTTTTTT. Combining the CDR3 with reference TRBV2 and TRBJ2-2 gives the whole variable domain EPEVTQTPSHQVTQMGQEVILRCVPISNHLYFYWYRQILGQKVEFLVSFYNNEISEKSEIFDDQFSVERPDGSNFTLKIRSTKLEDSAMYFCASSLAATGELFFGEGSRLTVL.

The chain couples TRBV23-1 to TRBJ1-1; D remains ambiguous. TRBV23-1 is assigned to the ORF class and has an uncertain function. This CDR3 has 13 amino acids. The V gene lost 3 bases and the J gene lost 0 bases, with 5 bases spanning the gap. CDR3 coding DNA: TGCGCCAGCAGTCATCGGCTGAACACTGAAGCTTTCTTT. This translates into CASSHRLNTEAFF.

This sequence joins TRBV19 and TRBJ1-3, with D tentatively TRBD1 (5 bases). The length of the CDR3 is 16 residues. Germline V gene sequence: CDR1 LNHDA, CDR2 SQIVND (reference sequence). Deletions cut 3 bases from V and 0 bases from J, with 12 bases between. In DNA, the CDR3 is TGTGCCAGTAGTATGTTCCAGGGCCGCTCTGGAAACACCATATATTTT. Protein: CASSMFQGRSGNTIYF.

The chain combines TRBV30 with TRBJ2-2; D remains unclear. In germline, CDR1 is GTSNPN, CDR2 SVGIG (reference sequence). CDR3 length equals 11 residues. Trimming pared 6 bases from V and 7 bases from J, leaving 9 bases between. The CDR3 loop reads CACLRGGELFF. CDR3 coding DNA: TGTGCCTGCCTCCGAGGCGGGGAGCTGTTTTTT.

This chain links TRBV6-2 or TRBV6-3 with TRBJ2-6, with TRBD1 as a possible D gene (6 bases). CDR3 size: 18 residues. Germline assignment: CDR1 MNHEY and CDR2 SVGEGT. With 0 bases removed from V and 1 base from J, the gap between germline ends came to 13 bases. The CDR3 sequence: CASSYSWQGPSGANVLTF. Written as DNA, the CDR3 is TGTGCCAGCAGTTACTCCTGGCAGGGGCCATCTGGGGCCAACGTCCTGACTTTC.

This clone was observed a handful of times. The genes are TRBV27 and TRBJ2-6; D perhaps matches TRBD1 (6 bases). Germline V gives CDR1 MNHEY, CDR2 SMNVEV (reference sequence). This CDR3 contains 17 residues. Deletions cut 6 bases from V and 0 bases from J, with 15 bases between. The CDR3 DNA reads TGTGCCAGCAGAAGGACAGCCTTCCTCTCTGGGGCCAACGTCCTGACTTTC. Translation gives CASRRTAFLSGANVLTF.

The V call is TRBV29-1, the J call TRBJ2-6; D is perhaps TRBD1 or TRBD2 (5 bases each). This CDR3 comprises 17 residues. Trimming took 8 bases from V and 0 from J, leaving 20 bases between them. Germline V gene sequence: CDR1 SQVTM, CDR2 ANQGSEA. CDR3: CSNFRDPPYSGANVLTF. CDR3 DNA: TGCAGCAACTTCCGGGACCCTCCATACTCTGGGGCCAACGTCCTGACTTTC.

On this clone: A much larger clone differs from this one at a single base, so this may be a read error. The genes are TRBV6-2 or TRBV6-3 and TRBJ1-5; 9 positions agree with TRBD1. From germline, CDR1 is MNHEY and CDR2 SVGEGT. With 4 bases clipped from V and 2 bases from J, the junction kept 3 bases outside the gene matches. This CDR3 has 15 residues. This CDR3 is CASSSRTGGNQPQHF. CDR3 bases: TGTGCCAGCAGTTCGAGGACAGGGGGCAATCAGCCCCAGCATTTT.

V usage is TRBV6-5 and J usage is TRBJ2-7; D may be TRBD1 (6 bases). V lost 6 bases to trimming and J lost 4 bases, with 13 bases between them. Looked up from germline, CDR1 is MNHEY and CDR2 is SVGAGI. The CDR3 is 13 residues long. The CDR3 DNA is TGTGCCAGCAGCGACAGGTGGGGTTACGAGCAGTACTTC. It is translated as CASSDRWGYEQYF.

The gene calls are TRBV2 and TRBJ1-6; TRBD1 matches at 7 bases. The CDR3 spans 15 residues. V lost 5 bases and J lost 5; bases outside the gene matches: 6. The germline gives CDR1 SNHLY, CDR2 FYNNEI. The CDR3 nucleotides are TGTGCCAGCAGTCCTCGGACAGGAAATAATTCACCCCTCCACTTT. Its translation is CASSPRTGNNSPLHF.

This clone was counted a single time. This rearrangement joins TRBV10-3 to TRBJ2-3; weak D call: TRBD1 (6 bases). The CDR3 spans 15 residues. The germline gives CDR1 ENHRY, CDR2 SYGVKD. The V and J ends lost 0 bases and 6 bases respectively, with 13 bases between them. The CDR3 sequence: CAISESRQGSDTQYF. DNA for the CDR3: TGTGCCATCAGTGAGTCTCGGCAGGGGAGCGATACGCAGTATTTT.

This chain connects TRBV28 to TRBJ1-1, with D unresolved. CDR1 is MDHEN, CDR2 SYDVKM, per germline. This CDR3 region has 14 residues. Trimming pared 7 bases from V and 1 base from J, leaving 13 bases between. The CDR3 protein is CASIEGTRNTEAFF. Here the CDR3 DNA reads TGTGCCAGCATCGAGGGCACAAGGAACACTGAAGCTTTCTTT.

The genes are TRBV3-1 (or the pseudogene TRBV3-2) and TRBJ2-7; D might be TRBD1 (7 bases). The CDR3 is 15 residues long. CDR1 and CDR2 (germline): LGHDT, YNNKEL (reference sequence). V was trimmed by 2 bases and J by 3 bases, leaving 14 bases between them. In nucleotides, the CDR3 is TGTGCCAGCAGCCAACCCGCCAGGGGGGACTACGAGCAGTACTTC. Protein product: CASSQPARGDYEQYF.

The gene calls are TRBV5-1 and TRBJ2-4; TRBD1 aligns across 7 bases. This CDR3 comprises 14 residues. The V and J ends lost 4 bases and 6 bases, in that order; junction bases with no gene match: 7. The germline gives CDR1 SGHRS, CDR2 YFSETQ. The CDR3 here is CASSQLTGRNIQYF. DNA of the CDR3: TGCGCCAGCAGCCAGTTGACAGGGAGAAACATTCAGTACTTC. Full variable domain (missing parts from reference TRBV5-1 and TRBJ2-4): KAGVTQTPRYLIKTRGQQVTLSCSPISGHRSVSWYQQTPGQGLQFLFEYFSETQRNKGNFPGRFSGRQFSNSRSEMNVSTLELGDSALYLCASSQLTGRNIQYFGAGTRLSVL.

The V gene is TRBV9, the J gene TRBJ2-7; D uncertain. V was shortened by 0 bases and J by 0 bases, with 10 bases between the two germline ends. CDR3 length equals 15 residues. Per the germline V gene, CDR1 is SGDLS and CDR2 is YYNGEE. As DNA, the CDR3 is TGTGCCAGCAGCGTAGAGGTTGGAAGCTCCTACGAGCAGTACTTC. This codes for CASSVEVGSSYEQYF. The complete variable domain, with remaining parts taken from reference TRBV9 and TRBJ2-7, reads DSGVTQTPKHLITATGQRVTLRCSPRSGDLSVYWYQQSLDQGLQFLIQYYNGEERAKGNILERFSAQQFPDLHSELNLSSLELGDSALYFCASSVEVGSSYEQYFGPGTRLTVT.

The V and J genes are TRBV28 and TRBJ2-2, with 7 bases fitting TRBD2. Germline values: CDR1 MDHEN, CDR2 SYDVKM. The V and J ends lost 2 bases and 2 bases, in that order; junction bases with no gene match: 8. This CDR3 region has 17 residues. In nucleotides, the CDR3 is TGTGCCAGCAGTTTAATATTTAGCGGGCAAAACACCGGGGAGCTGTTTTTT. Its translation: CASSLIFSGQNTGELFF.

The chain joins TRBV29-1 to TRBJ1-2; D gene unclear. This CDR3 region has 12 residues. V was trimmed by 3 bases and J by 5 bases, leaving 10 bases between them. Germline CDR1 and CDR2: SQVTM and ANQGSEA. CDR3: CSVDNRVYGYTF. The CDR3 nucleotides read TGCAGCGTTGATAATAGGGTTTATGGCTACACCTTC.

This clone was picked up a small number of times. The chain combines TRBV28 with TRBJ1-2, with D perhaps matching TRBD1 (6 bases). Trimming removed 6 bases at V and 8 bases at J, with 16 bases between. CDR1 MDHEN and CDR2 SYDVKM come from the germline V gene. The CDR3 extends over 13 amino acids. CDR3 residues: CASRFTGIVGYTF. CDR3 bases: TGTGCCAGCAGGTTCACAGGGATAGTAGGCTACACCTTC.

The chain recombines TRBV15 with TRBJ2-2; no reliable D call. Germline CDR1 and CDR2: LNHNV and YYDKDF (reference sequence). V was clipped by 3 bases and J by 15 bases, with 11 bases between them. CDR3 length: 11 amino acids. The DNA for the CDR3 is TGTGCCACCAGCAGGACAAGGGATTTGTTTTTT. Amino acid sequence: CATSRTRDLFF.

The chain has TRBV3-1 (or the pseudogene TRBV3-2) and TRBJ2-6; 10 bases are a match to TRBD2. Germline loops: CDR1 LGHDT, CDR2 YNNKEL (reference sequence). The CDR3 sequence is 19 residues long. V was clipped by 1 base and J by 0 bases; unmatched bases: 6. The CDR3 DNA follows: TGTGCCAGCAGCCAAGGACTAGCGGGCTGGGGCTCTGGGGCCAACGTCCTGACTTTC. Translating it yields CASSQGLAGWGSGANVLTF.

The chain links TRBV19 to TRBJ2-2; tentative D call: TRBD2 (7 bases). Germline assignment: CDR1 LNHDA and CDR2 SQIVND (reference sequence). This CDR3 is 15 amino acids long. Trimming left V 8 bases short and J 1 base short, with 14 bases between. CDR3 protein: CASLGGRLNTGELFF. The CDR3 DNA reads TGTGCCAGTCTCGGGGGGCGGCTGAACACCGGGGAGCTGTTTTTT.

This rearrangement joins TRBV7-2 to TRBJ1-2; no clear D. This CDR3 has 14 amino acids. With 3 bases removed from V and 0 bases from J, the gap between germline ends came to 8 bases. Germline CDR1 and CDR2: SGHTA and FQGNSA. CDR3 region: CASSFRRTNYGYTF. The CDR3 nucleotides read TGTGCCAGCAGCTTCCGGAGAACTAACTATGGCTACACCTTC.

This chain joins TRBV6-5 and TRBJ2-2; D is ambiguous. The CDR3 extends over 14 amino acids. Trimming pared 7 bases from V and 0 bases from J, leaving 9 bases between. The germline CDR1 and CDR2 sequences are MNHEY and SVGAGI. DNA of the CDR3: TGTGCCAGCAAAACCGGAGCGAACACCGGGGAGCTGTTTTTT. As protein: CASKTGANTGELFF.

This clone was seen only a few times. As DNA, the CDR3 is TGTGCCAGTAGTATAGCCTTGGGGTTCTTCGAAGAAACCCTGAATCAGCCCCAGCATTTT. Translated, it gives CASSIALGFFEETLNQPQHF. The chain uses TRBV19 and TRBJ1-5; no clear D. V dropped 1 base and J dropped 4 bases, with 26 bases sitting between them. Germline V gives CDR1 LNHDA, CDR2 SQIVND (reference sequence). The CDR3 contains 20 residues.

The chain combines TRBV19 with TRBJ2-1, with TRBD2 matching 7 bases. The CDR3 runs to 16 residues. Looked up from germline, CDR1 is LNHDA and CDR2 is SQIVND (reference sequence). With V trimmed by 5 bases and J by 3 bases, 10 bases remained unmatched. The chain's CDR3 is CASSGAGAFGYNEQFF. The CDR3 DNA reads as TGTGCCAGTAGTGGGGCGGGAGCATTCGGCTACAATGAGCAGTTCTTC.

The rearrangement links TRBV7-2 to TRBJ1-2, with 8 bases aligning to TRBD1. CDR1 and CDR2 from the germline V gene are SGHTA and FQGNSA. The CDR3 spans 15 residues. The junction had 9 bases not matched to a gene; V was cut back by 1 base and J by 8 bases. The CDR3 here is CASSLDGTGTGGYTF. The DNA for the CDR3 is TGTGCCAGCAGCTTAGATGGGACAGGAACAGGAGGCTACACCTTC. Full variable domain (outside the CDR3, taken from reference TRBV7-2 and TRBJ1-2): GAGVSQSPSNKVTEKGKDVELRCDPISGHTALYWYRQSLGQGLEFLIYFQGNSAPDKSGLPSDRFSAERTGGSVSTLTIQRTQQEDSAVYLCASSLDGTGTGGYTFGSGTRLTVV.

This clone was seen only once. This rearrangement joins TRBV6-5 to TRBJ1-6; D is perhaps TRBD1 (5 bases). Germline V gene lookup returns CDR1 MNHEY and CDR2 SVGAGI. Trimming pared 7 bases from V and 6 bases from J, leaving 16 bases between. The CDR3 is made up of 15 amino acids. CDR3 amino acids: CASMGRMGVNSPLHF. CDR3 nucleotide sequence: TGTGCCAGCATGGGTCGGATGGGGGTTAATTCACCCCTCCACTTT.

The chain is built from TRBV29-1 and TRBJ2-1; D not certain. CDR1 is SQVTM, CDR2 ANQGSEA, per germline. Trimming took off 1 base at V and 8 bases at J, with 9 bases between the two ends. The CDR3 runs to 12 residues. In DNA, the CDR3 is TGCAGCGTTGAAGGGGCCGTGGATGAGCAGTTCTTC. Its protein product is CSVEGAVDEQFF.